Shown below are 24 T cell receptor beta chains from a single sample sequenced in a study of cytomegalovirus exposure and HLA in healthy donors. Produced via immunoSEQ multiplex PCR; TCRdb's table is partial and in-frame only. The sample shows more than 300,000 clones, 86% of them seen only once. Specimen: PBMCs. The receptors here all came from a young woman in good health and CMV-seronegative.

The rearrangement joins TRBV6-1 to TRBJ1-1, with 7 nucleotides matching TRBD1. This CDR3 has 14 amino acids. Losses at the gene ends were 4 bases for V and 4 bases for J; bases not matched to a gene: 6. Germline lookup yields CDR1 MNHNS and CDR2 SASEGT. CDR3 loop: CASSVTGAGTEAFF. The CDR3 DNA reads TGTGCCAGCAGTGTCACAGGGGCGGGCACTGAAGCTTTCTTT.

This rearrangement joins TRBV4-1 to TRBJ2-7, with 10 bases aligning to TRBD1. V was clipped by 9 bases and J by 3 bases; unmatched bases: 14. CDR3 length: 16 residues. In germline, CDR1 is MGHRA, CDR2 YSYEKL. This CDR3 reads CARLGTGTGDLYEQYF. CDR3 sequence (DNA): TGCGCCAGACTCGGGACCGGGACAGGGGACCTCTACGAGCAGTACTTC.

The chain joins TRBV5-4 to TRBJ1-2; D may be TRBD1 (5 bases). Germline CDR1 and CDR2: SGHNT and YYREEE (reference sequence). The CDR3 covers 13 residues. Trimming stripped 0 bases from V and 14 bases from J, with 17 bases between. The CDR3 DNA follows: TGTGCCAGCAGCTTGGAGGCAGGGCCCCTCATAACCTTC. Its translation: CASSLEAGPLITF.

The DNA for the CDR3 is TGTGCCAGCAGCTTAGTACAGGTCAATCAGCCCCAGCATTTT. This encodes CASSLVQVNQPQHF. This chain links TRBV7-2 with TRBJ1-5; perhaps TRBD1 as D (5 bases). The germline V and J ends were trimmed by 1 base and 3 bases, with 7 bases remaining between them. CDR3 length equals 14 residues. Germline assignment: CDR1 SGHTA and CDR2 FQGNSA.

This clone was counted once. The chain is built from TRBV27 and TRBJ2-7, with 7 bases identical to TRBD1. With 5 bases clipped from V and 6 bases from J, the junction kept 7 bases outside the gene matches. Germline CDR1 reads MNHEY; CDR2 reads SMNVEV (reference sequence). CDR3 length: 13 residues. The CDR3 here is CASSVTGFGEQYF. CDR3 DNA sequence: TGTGCCAGCAGTGTGACAGGGTTTGGCGAGCAGTACTTC.

The chain is built from TRBV5-4 and TRBJ2-4; 9 positions agree with TRBD1. CDR3 length: 16 amino acids. Germline V gene lookup returns CDR1 SGHNT and CDR2 YYREEE (reference sequence). J was trimmed by 6 bases and V by 4 bases; bases with no gene match: 11. The CDR3 is CASSPGTGQGVNIQYF. CDR3 DNA sequence: TGTGCCAGCAGCCCGGGGACAGGGCAGGGGGTAAACATTCAGTACTTC.

V usage is TRBV6-6 and J usage is TRBJ2-7, with 10 bases aligning to TRBD2. CDR3 length: 14 residues. The junction had 5 bases not matched to a gene; V was cut back by 7 bases and J by 2 bases. Germline CDR1 MNHNY, CDR2 SVGAGI (reference sequence). The CDR3 sequence is CASTTSGDPYEQYF. CDR3 sequence (DNA): TGTGCCAGCACTACTAGCGGGGACCCCTACGAGCAGTACTTC.

The chain couples TRBV9 to TRBJ2-7, with a weak D call TRBD2 (5 bases). V dropped 0 bases and J dropped 6 bases, with 16 bases sitting between them. The CDR3 extends over 15 amino acids. Germline values: CDR1 SGDLS, CDR2 YYNGEE. The CDR3 DNA reads as TGTGCCAGCAGCGTAGTCGGGGAATCTGCAACCGAGCAGTACTTC. Translation gives CASSVVGESATEQYF.

The CDR3 reads CASSVRQGLSDTQYF. The CDR3 coding sequence is TGTGCCAGCAGCGTTAGACAGGGGTTGTCGGATACGCAGTATTTT. The V call is TRBV7-6, the J call TRBJ2-3, with TRBD1 matching 8 bases. The CDR3 spans 15 residues. The V segment lost 5 bases and the J segment 6 bases; nucleotides outside the gene matches: 10. Germline loops: CDR1 SGHVS, CDR2 FNYEAQ.

The V call is TRBV6-1, the J call TRBJ2-3, with no clear D. CDR1 and CDR2 (germline): MNHNS, SASEGT. The CDR3 has 12 residues. Between the trimmed V and J ends, which lost 1 base and 6 bases, there was a span of 5 bases. The CDR3 DNA follows: TGTGCCAGCAGTGAAGGCGTTGATACGCAGTATTTT. Its translation is CASSEGVDTQYF.

The V gene is TRBV4-3, the J gene TRBJ1-2; the match to TRBD1 covers 12 bases. The CDR3 has 16 residues. The V gene's germline CDR1 is LGHNA and CDR2 YSLEER. Trimming at V came to 0 bases and at J to 7 bases, leaving 6 bases not matched to a gene. The CDR3 sequence is CASSQDAVGQGAGYTF. CDR3 nucleotide sequence: TGCGCCAGCAGCCAAGATGCAGTGGGACAGGGGGCTGGCTACACCTTC.

The gene calls are TRBV27 and TRBJ2-2, with a tentative D call TRBD2 (5 bases). Between the trimmed V and J ends, which lost 1 base and 5 bases, there was a span of 14 bases. The CDR3 covers 16 residues. Germline V gene lookup returns CDR1 MNHEY and CDR2 SMNVEV (reference sequence). CDR3 DNA: TGTGCCAGCAGTTTATACCGTGACACTAGGACCGGGGAGCTGTTTTTT. As protein: CASSLYRDTRTGELFF.

The V gene is TRBV7-2, the J gene TRBJ1-2; 10 nucleotides align to TRBD1. V lost 5 bases, J lost 4 bases, and 7 bases stayed unmatched. The germline V gene has CDR1 SGHTA and CDR2 FQGNSA. CDR3 length equals 15 residues. CDR3 in amino acids: CASSTLGQGVYGYTF. As DNA, the CDR3 is TGTGCCAGCAGCACCCTAGGACAGGGGGTCTATGGCTACACCTTC.

V gene TRBV4-3 combines with J gene TRBJ2-5; D might be TRBD1 (6 bases). The CDR3 is 14 amino acids. Germline-derived CDR1 and CDR2 are LGHNA and YSLEER. With 2 bases removed from V and 4 bases from J, the gap between germline ends came to 11 bases. CDR3 coding DNA: TGCGCCAGCAGCCAACCGGGACATGGAGAGACCCAGTACTTC. It yields the protein CASSQPGHGETQYF.

This clone has only one observation. This CDR3 reads CASSPFPGYYGYTF. The CDR3 DNA reads as TGTGCCAGCAGCCCCTTTCCCGGTTACTATGGCTACACCTTC. This sequence joins TRBV6-5 and TRBJ1-2, with D hard to call. V was shortened by 6 bases and J by 3 bases, with 14 bases between the two germline ends. Germline V gene data show CDR1 as MNHEY and CDR2 as SVGAGI. CDR3 length: 14 amino acids.

V usage is TRBV27 and J usage is TRBJ2-5; 7 bases match TRBD2. Looked up from germline, CDR1 is MNHEY and CDR2 is SMNVEV (reference sequence). V trimming: 7 bases; J trimming: 6 bases; junction bases outside the gene matches: 17. The CDR3 totals 16 residues. This CDR3 reads CASKLNPGLPYQTQYF. As DNA, the CDR3 is TGTGCCAGCAAACTGAACCCGGGACTACCATACCAGACCCAGTACTTC.

J is TRBJ1-5 and V is TRBV6-1; the D is unclear. CDR3 length: 13 residues. V was pared by 4 bases and J by 9 bases, with 13 bases between. Germline V lookup: CDR1 MNHNS, CDR2 SASEGT. DNA for the CDR3: TGTGCCAGCAGTGCTGGGCCCCCAGGGCCCCAGCATTTT. This codes for CASSAGPPGPQHF.

The rearrangement uses TRBV5-6 and TRBJ1-5; 8 bases map to TRBD1. Germline loops: CDR1 SGHDT, CDR2 YYEEEE. Unmatched junction bases numbered 2, after V lost 0 bases and J lost 6 bases. The CDR3 sequence is 14 residues long. The DNA of the CDR3 is TGTGCCAGCAGCTTGGGGACAGGGCGTCAGCCCCAGCATTTT. This translates into CASSLGTGRQPQHF.

This chain links TRBV6-5 with TRBJ2-5; 12 bases line up with TRBD2. V lost 7 bases and J lost 5; bases outside the gene matches: 8. The CDR3 spans 15 residues. Germline V gene sequence: CDR1 MNHEY, CDR2 SVGAGI. Here the CDR3 reads CASKLAGGRGETQYF. The CDR3 nucleotides are TGTGCCAGCAAACTAGCGGGAGGCCGCGGGGAGACCCAGTACTTC.

This chain links TRBV29-1 with TRBJ2-1; 8 nucleotides align to TRBD2. Per the germline V gene, CDR1 is SQVTM and CDR2 is ANQGSEA. With V trimmed by 4 bases and J by 9 bases, 2 bases remained unmatched. CDR3 length equals 11 residues. The CDR3 sequence is CSVVRGGEQFF. As DNA, the CDR3 is TGCAGCGTTGTCCGGGGGGGTGAGCAGTTCTTC.

This chain joins TRBV28 and TRBJ2-1; 8 nucleotides agree with TRBD2. The CDR3 is 22 residues long. Losses at the gene ends were 8 bases for V and 4 bases for J; bases not matched to a gene: 31. Germline assignment: CDR1 MDHEN and CDR2 SYDVKM. CDR3: CASLRSSFGLSGISARYNEQFF. CDR3 nucleotide sequence: TGTGCCAGCCTCCGAAGCAGTTTTGGGCTTAGCGGGATCTCGGCCCGATACAATGAGCAGTTCTTC.

The V gene is TRBV28, the J gene TRBJ2-3, with D possibly TRBD1 on 6 matching bases. This CDR3 contains 18 residues. With 3 bases removed from V and 1 base from J, the gap between germline ends came to 20 bases. Germline-derived CDR1 and CDR2 are MDHEN and SYDVKM. The DNA of the CDR3 is TGTGCCAGCAGTTTTTGGGGGCGGGTTCGCCTTCGCACAGATACGCAGTATTTT. This translates into CASSFWGRVRLRTDTQYF.

The V and J genes are TRBV30 and TRBJ2-1, with a possible D match to TRBD2 (5 bases). CDR1 and CDR2 from the germline V gene are GTSNPN and SVGIG (reference sequence). V shed 1 base and J shed 16 bases, with 20 bases lying between them. The CDR3 sequence is 13 residues long. The CDR3 is CAWSAQADLPKFF. DNA of the CDR3: TGTGCCTGGAGTGCTCAAGCGGACTTACCCAAATTCTTC.

V gene TRBV5-1 combines with J gene TRBJ2-2; D perhaps matches TRBD2 (5 bases). CDR3 length: 15 amino acids. CDR1 is SGHRS, CDR2 YFSETQ, per germline. Trimming took 4 bases from V and 5 from J, leaving 15 bases between them. CDR3 sequence (DNA): TGCGCCAGCAGCCCCGGACCCGGAGGAACCGGGGAGCTGTTTTTT. It is translated as CASSPGPGGTGELFF.